This T cell receptor (beta chain) was sequenced in a study of CD8 T cells in ankylosing spondylitis listed by TCRdb under 2017. At the level of the whole study: To find TCR variants linked to disease, the study profiled T cell receptor beta repertoires in ankylosing spondylitis patients and healthy donors. Peripheral blood was sampled, and synovial fluid was additionally collected from ankylosing spondylitis patients. The whole study cohort included roughly 110 healthy donors and 25 ankylosing spondylitis patients. What the study reported, not specific to this receptor: Some TCR beta motif variants had previously been reported in synovial fluid and blood of reactive arthritis patients, which suggested common disease-initiation mechanisms. Blood from ankylosing spondylitis patients appeared to be characterized by a TCR beta motif made up of about 8 highly homologous amino acid variants. According to the report, matched synovial fluid samples from ankylosing spondylitis patients were significantly enriched for the disease-linked clones. A CD8+ phenotype was shown by the disease-linked clones, which were found at relatively low frequencies in peripheral blood.

TCRdb lists the instrument as Illumina HiSeq 2500. TCR beta libraries were prepared by quantitative 5'-RACE with molecular barcodes. The study's processing was this. Disease-linked TCR variants were identified with a new computational method built on a probabilistic model of VDJ rearrangement. TCRdb reprocessing: public reads trimmed at Q25 with fastp, clones called with MiXCR, in-frame beta chains kept. Each CDR3 protein appears once, grouped with its most common genes and DNA. TCRdb, not the original authors, processed these V and J calls. The sample profile shows some 120,000 distinct CDR3 sequences; roughly an eighth of them were found once. Approximately 3.1% of the sample comes from the top ten. As regards this clonotype: Its antigen target is currently unknown. A read error is possible here, since a much larger clone lies one base away.

CDR1 and CDR2, per the germline V gene, are SQVTM and ANQGSEA. Including the terminal cysteine and phenylalanine, the CDR3 comprises 12 residues. Solely the CDR3 DNA is kept, with 36 bases framed from the first base. The rearrangement combines TRBV29-1 with TRBJ1-5, with no reliable assignment of the D segment. This receptor was obtained from a female donor with ankylosing spondylitis or in good health (not recorded which). Material for sequencing was blood, either unsorted or a sorted T cell fraction (not recorded which). For the CDR3, the sequence is CSVAEGNHPQHF. The base sequence is TGCAGCGTTGCTGAGGGCAATCATCCCCAGCATTTT. When the CDR3 is completed using the reference TRBV29-1 and TRBJ1-5 genes on either side, the full variable domain is SAVISQKPSRDICQRGTSLTIQCQVDSQVTMMFWYRQQPGQSLTLIATANQGSEATYESGFVIDKFPISRPNLTFSTLTVSNMSPEDSSIYLCSVAEGNHPQHFGDGTRLSIL.